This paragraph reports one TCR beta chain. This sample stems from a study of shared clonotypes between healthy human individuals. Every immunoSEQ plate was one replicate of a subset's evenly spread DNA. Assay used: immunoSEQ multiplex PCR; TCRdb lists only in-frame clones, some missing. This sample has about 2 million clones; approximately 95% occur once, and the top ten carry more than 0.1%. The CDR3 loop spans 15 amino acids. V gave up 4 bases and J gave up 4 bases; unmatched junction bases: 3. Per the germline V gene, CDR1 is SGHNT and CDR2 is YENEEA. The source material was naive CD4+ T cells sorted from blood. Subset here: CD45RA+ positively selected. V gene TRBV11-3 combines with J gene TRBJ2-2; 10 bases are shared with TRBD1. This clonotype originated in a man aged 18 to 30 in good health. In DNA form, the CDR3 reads TGTGCCAGCAGCTCTAGACAGGGGGCCACCGGGGAGCTGTTTTTT. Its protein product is CASSSRQGATGELFF.